This TCR beta chain came from a study of graft-versus-host responses after intestinal transplantation. Trimming removed 1 base at V and 2 bases at J, with 12 bases between. The germline CDR1 and CDR2 sequences are SEHNR and FQNEAQ (reference sequence). The CDR3 contains 17 residues. Produced via immunoSEQ multiplex PCR; TCRdb's table is partial and in-frame only. The profile shows tens of thousands of clones, 90% to 95% of them singletons. The count of this clone is one. The antigen is not known. This sequence joins TRBV7-9 and TRBJ1-6; perhaps TRBD1 as D (6 bases). This TCR derives from a human donor who was the organ donor for an intestinal transplant. Specimen: unstimulated CD8+ T cells sorted from spleen or lymph node cells, collected before transplant. CDR3 amino acids: CASSLDRDSTYNSPLHF. CDR3 in DNA: TGTGCCAGCAGCTTAGACAGGGATTCCACCTATAATTCACCCCTCCACTTT.